A single TCR beta chain is shown here with its context. This sample is part of a study of T cell responses to AZD1222 COVID-19 vaccine. Data came from immunoSEQ multiplex PCR; TCRdb stores just in-frame clones and leaves some out. This sample carries about 140,000 clones, roughly 90% of them seen once, and the ten largest clones take just under 2%. The sequence was obtained from an adult who received the AZD1222 COVID-19 vaccine. The sequenced sample was peripheral blood, obtained 28 days after the second AZD1222 dose.

CDR3 loop: CASSFRLNEKLFF. The CDR3 nucleotides read TGTGCCAGCAGTTTTCGTCTCAATGAAAAACTGTTTTTT. V gene TRBV28 combines with J gene TRBJ1-4, with D unresolved. With 3 bases removed from V and 5 bases from J, the gap between germline ends came to 7 bases. CDR1 and CDR2 from the germline V gene are MDHEN and SYDVKM. CDR3 length: 13 amino acids.